This record looks at one TCR beta chain sequence and its context. Its target is unknown. This sample was included in a study of T cell responses to AZD1222 COVID-19 vaccine. As for the study in general: Combined were second doses at about 4 or about 12 weeks. Study-wide points: The study identified only five to seven AZD1222 recipients as seropositive at baseline. A mostly white British donor set with more females was recruited, and clonal diversity was possibly underestimated. Vaccination with two AZD1222 doses was followed by a rise in Spike-specific TCR breadth and depth.

The table came from immunoSEQ multiplex PCR; TCRdb's copy has only in-frame clones and leaves some out. The table records approximately 190,000 clones, roughly 92% of them present only once. In germline, CDR1 is KGHSH, CDR2 LQKENI. This CDR3 spans 15 amino acids. The V and J ends lost 3 bases and 4 bases, in that order; junction bases with no gene match: 4. The chain uses TRBV18 and TRBJ2-3, with 10 bases aligning to TRBD2. The TCR sequence derives from an adult in good health. This specimen consisted of peripheral blood, obtained on day 0 of AZD1222 vaccination. CDR3 in DNA: TGTGCCAGCTCACCGGGACTAGCGACTTCAGATACGCAGTATTTT. It is translated as CASSPGLATSDTQYF.